Listed here are 17 T cell receptor beta chains from one sample, sequenced in a study of identical twins (TCRdb year 2016). The method behind the library was 5' RACE. The data were produced on an Illumina HiSeq 2000. Using fastp at Q25 and MiXCR, TCRdb reprocessed the public reads and kept productive beta chains. Here each entry gathers all rows of one CDR3 protein and keeps the most common genes and DNA. Here the sample has 450,000 to 650,000 distinct CDR3 sequences; roughly 15% occur a single time. 0.35% to 0.45% of the sample is held by the ten biggest clonotypes. These data were also filed under a second study, of yellow fever vaccine responses in identical twins.

The material sequenced was CD4+ T cells sorted from blood. These TCRs come from a woman aged 18-30 years in good health.

There are a few counts of this clonotype. V gene TRBV5-1 combines with J gene TRBJ2-1; 7 bases agree with TRBD2. V lost 1 base to trimming and J lost 0 bases; unmatched junction nucleotides: 4. This CDR3 has 16 residues. Germline CDR1 and CDR2: SGHRS and YFSETQ. The CDR3, as DNA: TGCGCCAGCAGCTTGCGTCTAGCGGCCTCCTACAATGAGCAGTTCTTC. This codes for CASSLRLAASYNEQFF.

This clonotype was detected many times. The CDR3 coding sequence is TGCAGTGCTGGGGCAGATACGCAGTATTTT. Its protein product is CSAGADTQYF. The rearrangement uses TRBV20-1 and TRBJ2-3, with D uncertain. Germline V gene sequence: CDR1 DFQATT, CDR2 SNEGSKA (reference sequence). Trimming took off 5 bases at V and 4 bases at J, with 4 bases between the two ends. The CDR3 has 10 amino acids.

This clonotype showed up just once. The chain couples TRBV7-9 to TRBJ2-5, with 9 nucleotides matching TRBD1. J was trimmed by 4 bases and V by 2 bases; bases with no gene match: 2. Germline CDR1 and CDR2: SEHNR and FQNEAQ (reference sequence). The CDR3 covers 14 residues. CDR3 nucleotide sequence: TGTGCCAGCAGCTTACGGACAGGGGCAGAGACCCAGTACTTC. It codes for CASSLRTGAETQYF. The variable domain in full, completed from reference TRBV7-9 and TRBJ2-5, reads DTGVSQNPRHKITKRGQNVTFRCDPISEHNRLYWYRQTLGQGPEFLTYFQNEAQLEKSRLLSDRFSAERPKGSFSTLEIQRTEQGDSAMYLCASSLRTGAETQYFGPGTRLLVL.

This clonotype was seen only a few times. The chain is built from TRBV12-3 or TRBV12-4 and TRBJ2-7; a possible D gene is TRBD1 (6 bases). The CDR3 is 18 residues long. V shed 3 bases and J shed 4 bases, with 25 bases lying between them. CDR3 coding DNA: TGTGCCAGCAGTTTTTTGCCCCGGCCCTCAGGGGTAGCGTACGAGCAGTACTTC. Translated, it gives CASSFLPRPSGVAYEQYF.

The chain uses TRBV20-1 and TRBJ1-5, with D hard to call. Trimming stripped 4 bases from V and 11 bases from J, with 15 bases between. Germline CDR1 DFQATT, CDR2 SNEGSKA (reference sequence). The CDR3 extends over 12 amino acids. The CDR3 DNA reads TGCAGTGCTACTGTAGGGTCGAGAACCCAGCATTTT. Its translation: CSATVGSRTQHF.

This clonotype was detected only a few times. The J gene is TRBJ2-7, the V gene TRBV3-1, with 10 bases that match TRBD2. With 8 bases clipped from V and 5 bases from J, the junction kept 9 bases outside the gene matches. Germline V gives CDR1 LGHDT, CDR2 YNNKEL (reference sequence). The CDR3 runs 14 residues. CDR3 protein: CASRLSGRFNEQYF. The DNA of the CDR3 is TGTGCCAGCCGTCTTAGCGGGAGGTTTAACGAGCAGTACTTC.

This clonotype appeared once. The chain is built from TRBV10-3 and TRBJ2-1; 9 bases are shared with TRBD2. J was trimmed by 0 bases and V by 4 bases; bases with no gene match: 16. Germline V CDR1 and CDR2: ENHRY, SYGVKD. The CDR3 totals 20 residues. DNA of the CDR3: TGTGCCATCAGTGGGATAAGCGGGAGGCTTTATAGCCCCTCCTACAATGAGCAGTTCTTC. Translating gives CAISGISGRLYSPSYNEQFF.

This clonotype was seen only once. The chain links TRBV11-3 to TRBJ2-1, with a weak D call TRBD2 (5 bases). The length of the CDR3 is 14 residues. Deletions cut 3 bases from V and 8 bases from J, with 14 bases between. Germline V gives CDR1 SGHNT, CDR2 YENEEA. The CDR3 sequence is CASSFNPPRDEQFF. In DNA form, the CDR3 reads TGTGCCAGCAGCTTTAATCCCCCGCGGGATGAGCAGTTCTTC.

This chain joins TRBV12-3 or TRBV12-4 and TRBJ2-7, with TRBD1 matching over 7 bases. The CDR3 spans 14 residues. After removal of 5 bases from V and 4 bases from J, the junction contained 8 bases not matched to a gene. CDR3 region: CASSRDRDLYEQYF. Written as DNA, the CDR3 is TGTGCCAGCAGTCGGGACAGAGATCTATACGAGCAGTACTTC.

This clonotype turned up a few times. This rearrangement joins TRBV2 to TRBJ2-2, with 8 nucleotides matching TRBD1. The CDR3 covers 15 residues. V lost 6 bases and J lost 1; bases outside the gene matches: 4. Germline assignment: CDR1 SNHLY and CDR2 FYNNEI. The CDR3 region has the DNA TGTGCCAGCAGCGGACAGGGCGGGAACACCGGGGAGCTGTTTTTT. As protein: CASSGQGGNTGELFF.

This clonotype was observed a handful of times. The V call is TRBV9, the J call TRBJ2-3; the D is unclear. The CDR3 is 12 amino acids. With 0 bases removed from V and 5 bases from J, the gap between germline ends came to 4 bases. The germline V gene has CDR1 SGDLS and CDR2 YYNGEE. The CDR3 DNA reads as TGTGCCAGCAGCGTAGAAGGAGATACGCAGTATTTT. Its translation is CASSVEGDTQYF.

The chain has TRBV7-3 and TRBJ2-1, with D perhaps given as TRBD1 or TRBD2 (5 bases each). The CDR3 length is 13 residues. Germline loops: CDR1 SGHTA, CDR2 FQGTGA. Trimming shortened V by 2 bases and J by 10 bases, and 12 bases separated the two germline ends. This CDR3 is CASSLGQGPEQFF. CDR3 in DNA: TGTGCCAGCAGCTTAGGGCAGGGACCCGAGCAGTTCTTC.

This clonotype appeared a few times. The chain links TRBV12-3 or TRBV12-4 to TRBJ2-5; 12 nucleotides match TRBD2. The V gene end was trimmed by 4 bases and the J gene end by 5 bases; junction bases not matched to a gene: 14. The CDR3 is 18 residues long. As DNA, the CDR3 is TGTGCCAGCAGTTCTTCCCTGACTAGCGGGAGTTCACGGGAGACCCAGTACTTC. Its translation is CASSSSLTSGSSRETQYF.

There are a few counts of this clonotype. The chain joins TRBV7-2 to TRBJ1-1, with D possibly TRBD1 on 6 matching bases. The CDR3 is 14 amino acids. V was trimmed by 3 bases and J by 1 base, leaving 9 bases between them. Per the germline V gene, CDR1 is SGHTA and CDR2 is FQGNSA. CDR3 in amino acids: CASSLARGNTEAFF. CDR3 DNA sequence: TGTGCCAGCAGCTTGGCCAGGGGGAACACTGAAGCTTTCTTT.

This clonotype was seen a handful of times. The V and J genes are TRBV20-1 and TRBJ2-5, with D maybe TRBD2 (6 bases). Trimming pared 5 bases from V and 5 bases from J, leaving 21 bases between. The CDR3 spans 15 residues. Germline V gene sequence: CDR1 DFQATT, CDR2 SNEGSKA (reference sequence). This CDR3 reads CSAPRGSSVSETQYF. The CDR3 DNA reads as TGCAGTGCTCCAAGGGGATCTAGCGTATCTGAGACCCAGTACTTC.

Only a few counts were recorded for this clonotype. The chain carries TRBV12-5 and TRBJ2-2; 7 bases match TRBD1. CDR3 length: 17 amino acids. The junction had 12 bases not matched to a gene; V was cut back by 4 bases and J by 4 bases. The germline V gene encodes CDR1 LGHNT and CDR2 FRNRAP. This CDR3 reads CASGSWPGTAPTGELFF. CDR3 bases: TGTGCTAGTGGTTCGTGGCCAGGGACAGCTCCCACCGGGGAGCTGTTTTTT.

The chain uses TRBV5-1 and TRBJ2-1; 8 nucleotides match TRBD1. The V and J ends lost 4 bases and 7 bases, in that order; junction bases with no gene match: 16. Germline V lookup: CDR1 SGHRS, CDR2 YFSETQ. The CDR3 runs to 17 residues. The CDR3 DNA reads as TGCGCCAGCAGCCCACCGGGGACAGGTGGGCAAGGGAATGAGCAGTTCTTC. It codes for CASSPPGTGGQGNEQFF.